This T cell receptor beta chain was sequenced in a study of control samples from healthy donors and cancer patients. The protocol was immunoSEQ multiplex PCR, while the TCRdb copy is restricted to in-frame clones and leaves out a portion. The sample has around 95,000 clones; around 85% are singletons. The CDR3 is 19 amino acids. Per germline, CDR1 SGHVS and CDR2 FQNEAQ. V dropped 4 bases and J dropped 0; count of bases not matched to a gene: 10. The V gene is TRBV7-8, the J gene TRBJ2-1, with TRBD2 matching over 12 bases. The source of this sequence is a man aged 25 to 45 in good health. The sequenced sample was blood. The CDR3 spells CASSSPLAGGPSSYNEQFF. CDR3 sequence (DNA): TGTGCCAGCAGCTCCCCCCTAGCGGGGGGGCCGAGCTCCTACAATGAGCAGTTCTTC.